This TCR beta chain originates from a study of regulatory T cells in long-lasting Graves disease. Study-level points and caveats: Newly diagnosed Graves' patients had higher TCR diversity than persistent ones. Favored gene segments in persistent disease were TRBV28, TRBJ1-2 and TRBJ2-5. Accuracy was possibly reduced by small sample size.

The CDR3 runs to 16 residues. CDR1 is KGHSY, CDR2 FQNENV, per germline. V was cut by 4 bases and J by 2 bases, with 15 bases left in between. In its sample, this clonotype was seen a few times. Antigen specificity is unknown. Relying on iRepertoire HTBI primers and Arm-PCR of CDR3 regions, the team built TCR beta libraries. Authors' methods: Identified segments across samples numbered approximately 60 TRBV and more than 11 TRBJ. TCRdb processed the multiplex PCR reads anew with MiXCR; each CDR3 protein has one entry. The V and J calls here are based on TCRdb, not the publication. The sample includes around 450,000 distinct CDR3 sequences, 20% to 25% seen only once; the top ten take roughly 7%. Time point defined: persistent/refractory GD, antithyroid drugs over 5 years with positive TRAb. Making the TCR library involved RNA that had been extracted from PBMCs.

This sequence was found in a female donor with Graves disease. Sequenced here: peripheral blood mononuclear cells (PBMCs), sampled when the disease was refractory, from a patient treated with antithyroid drugs. The chain joins TRBV16 to TRBJ1-3, with D possibly matching TRBD1 (6 bases). This chain's CDR3 is CASSPPTGRTGNTIYF. The DNA of the CDR3 is TGTGCCAGCAGCCCACCCACAGGGAGAACTGGAAACACCATATATTTT.